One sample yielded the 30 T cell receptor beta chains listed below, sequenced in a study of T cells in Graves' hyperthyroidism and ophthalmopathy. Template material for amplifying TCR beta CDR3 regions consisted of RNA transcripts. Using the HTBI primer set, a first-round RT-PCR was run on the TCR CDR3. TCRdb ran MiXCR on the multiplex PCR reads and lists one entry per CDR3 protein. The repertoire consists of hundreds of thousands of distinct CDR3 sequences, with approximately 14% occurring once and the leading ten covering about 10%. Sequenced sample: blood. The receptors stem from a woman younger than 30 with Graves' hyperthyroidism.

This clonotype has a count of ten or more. The CDR3 sequence: CASSLGILDEQYF. The CDR3 coding sequence is TGTGCCAGCAGCTTAGGCATATTAGACGAGCAGTACTTC. The chain carries TRBV7-3 and TRBJ2-7; D is unresolved. Germline V lookup: CDR1 SGHTA, CDR2 FQGTGA. The CDR3 runs 13 residues. Trimming cost V 2 bases and J 5 bases, with 10 bases left between them.

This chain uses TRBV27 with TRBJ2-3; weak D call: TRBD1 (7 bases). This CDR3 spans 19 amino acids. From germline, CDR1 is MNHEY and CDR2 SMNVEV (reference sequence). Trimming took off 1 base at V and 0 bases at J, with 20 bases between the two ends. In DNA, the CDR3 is TGTGCCAGCAGTTTATACAGGGGCAATTCTGGGACTAGCACAGATACGCAGTATTTT. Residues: CASSLYRGNSGTSTDTQYF.

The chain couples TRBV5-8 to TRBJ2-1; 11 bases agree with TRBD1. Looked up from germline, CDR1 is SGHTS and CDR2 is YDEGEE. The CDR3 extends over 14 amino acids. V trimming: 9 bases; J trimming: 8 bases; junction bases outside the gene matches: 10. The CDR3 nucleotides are TGTGCCACCCTCAGGGACAGGGGGTTAGATGAGCAGTTCTTC. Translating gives CATLRDRGLDEQFF.

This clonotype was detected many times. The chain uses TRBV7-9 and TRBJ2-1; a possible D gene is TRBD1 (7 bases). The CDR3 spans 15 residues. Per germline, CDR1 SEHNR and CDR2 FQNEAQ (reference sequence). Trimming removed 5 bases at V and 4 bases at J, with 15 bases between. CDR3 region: CASSPEGAGYNEQFF. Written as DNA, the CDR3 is TGTGCCAGCAGCCCCGAGGGGGCGGGGTACAATGAGCAGTTCTTC.

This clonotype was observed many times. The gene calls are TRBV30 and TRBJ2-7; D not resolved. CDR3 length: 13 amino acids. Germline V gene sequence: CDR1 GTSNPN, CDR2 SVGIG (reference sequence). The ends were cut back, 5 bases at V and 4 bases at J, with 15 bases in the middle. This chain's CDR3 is CAWDRRTGYEQYF. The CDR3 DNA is TGTGCCTGGGATAGAAGGACGGGTTACGAGCAGTACTTC.

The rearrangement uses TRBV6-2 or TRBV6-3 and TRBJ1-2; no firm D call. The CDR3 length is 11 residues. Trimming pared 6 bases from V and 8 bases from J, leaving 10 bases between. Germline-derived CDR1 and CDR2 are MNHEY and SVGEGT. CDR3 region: CASSHAGGYTF. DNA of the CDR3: TGTGCCAGCAGCCATGCCGGAGGCTACACCTTC.

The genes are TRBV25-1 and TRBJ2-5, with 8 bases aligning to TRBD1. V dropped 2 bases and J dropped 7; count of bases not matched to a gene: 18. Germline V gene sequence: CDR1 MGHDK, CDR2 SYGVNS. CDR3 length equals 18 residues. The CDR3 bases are TGTGCCAGCAGTGAAATTACAGGGGGTACCCACCGTGTTGTGACCCAGTACTTC. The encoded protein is CASSEITGGTHRVVTQYF.

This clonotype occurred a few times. The CDR3 DNA reads TGTGCCAGCAGTTCTTACCTAGCGGGAGCACGCGAGCAGTTCTTC. Amino acids: CASSSYLAGAREQFF. The chain has TRBV27 and TRBJ2-1, with 10 bases fitting TRBD2. Per germline, CDR1 MNHEY and CDR2 SMNVEV (reference sequence). V was pared by 4 bases and J by 10 bases, with 10 bases of the junction left unmatched. CDR3 length: 15 amino acids.

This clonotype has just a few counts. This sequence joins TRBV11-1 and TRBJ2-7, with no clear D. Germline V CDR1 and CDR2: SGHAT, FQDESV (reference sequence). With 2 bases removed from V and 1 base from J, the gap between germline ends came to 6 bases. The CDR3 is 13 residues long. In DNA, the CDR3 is TGTGCCAGCAGCTTATCACAGTCCTACGAGCAGTACTTC. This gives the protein CASSLSQSYEQYF.

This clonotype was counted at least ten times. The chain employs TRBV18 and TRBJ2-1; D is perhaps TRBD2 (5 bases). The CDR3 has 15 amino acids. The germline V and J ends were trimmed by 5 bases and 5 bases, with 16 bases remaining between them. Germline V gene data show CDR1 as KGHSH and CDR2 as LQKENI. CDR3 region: CASSSGVGWNNEQFF. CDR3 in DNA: TGTGCCAGCTCAAGCGGCGTGGGGTGGAACAATGAGCAGTTCTTC. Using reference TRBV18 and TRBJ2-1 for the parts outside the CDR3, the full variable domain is NAGVMQNPRHLVRRRGQEARLRCSPMKGHSHVYWYRQLPEEGLKFMVYLQKENIIDESGMPKERFSAEFPKEGPSILRIQQVVRGDSAAYFCASSSGVGWNNEQFFGPGTRLTVL.

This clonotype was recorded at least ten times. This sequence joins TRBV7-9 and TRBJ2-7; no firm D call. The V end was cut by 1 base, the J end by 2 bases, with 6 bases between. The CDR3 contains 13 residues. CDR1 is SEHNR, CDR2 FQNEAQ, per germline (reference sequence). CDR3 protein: CASSLVSAYEQYF. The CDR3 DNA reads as TGTGCCAGCAGCTTAGTCTCAGCCTACGAGCAGTACTTC.

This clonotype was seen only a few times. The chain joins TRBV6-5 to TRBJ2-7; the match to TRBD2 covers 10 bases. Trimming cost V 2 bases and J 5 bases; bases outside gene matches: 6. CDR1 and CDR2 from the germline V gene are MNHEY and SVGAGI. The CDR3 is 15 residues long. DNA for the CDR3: TGTGCCAGCAGTTACCTGCCTAGCGGGAGCAACGAGCAGTACTTC. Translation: CASSYLPSGSNEQYF.

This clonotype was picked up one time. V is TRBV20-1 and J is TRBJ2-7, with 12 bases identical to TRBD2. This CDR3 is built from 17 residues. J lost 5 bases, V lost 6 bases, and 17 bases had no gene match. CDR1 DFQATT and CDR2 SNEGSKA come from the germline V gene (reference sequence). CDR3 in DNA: TGCAGTGCCCTAGCGGCTAGCGGGAGGGCCACTAGAAACGAGCAGTACTTC. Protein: CSALAASGRATRNEQYF.

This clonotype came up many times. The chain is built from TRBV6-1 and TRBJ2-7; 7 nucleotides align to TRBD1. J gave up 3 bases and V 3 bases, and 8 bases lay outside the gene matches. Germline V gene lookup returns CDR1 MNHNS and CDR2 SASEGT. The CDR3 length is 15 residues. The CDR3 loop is CASSDGDSRVYEQYF. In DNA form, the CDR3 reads TGTGCCAGCAGTGATGGGGACAGTCGGGTCTACGAGCAGTACTTC.

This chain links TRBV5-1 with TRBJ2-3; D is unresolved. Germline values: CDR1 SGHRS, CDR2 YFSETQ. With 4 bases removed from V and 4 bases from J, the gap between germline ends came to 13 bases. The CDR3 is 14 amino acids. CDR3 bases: TGCGCCAGCAGCCTGGACCCCGGCCCAGATACGCAGTATTTT. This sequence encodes CASSLDPGPDTQYF.

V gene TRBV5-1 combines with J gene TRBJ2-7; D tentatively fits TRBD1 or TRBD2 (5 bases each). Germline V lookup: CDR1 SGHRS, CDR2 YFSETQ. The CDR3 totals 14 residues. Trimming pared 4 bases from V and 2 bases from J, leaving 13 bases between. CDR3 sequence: CASSRDGTAYEQYF. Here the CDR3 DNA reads TGCGCCAGCAGCCGAGACGGGACCGCCTACGAGCAGTACTTC.

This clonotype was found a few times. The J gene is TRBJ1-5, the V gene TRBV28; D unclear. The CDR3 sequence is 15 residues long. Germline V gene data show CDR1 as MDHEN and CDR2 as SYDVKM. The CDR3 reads CAGQRASPSNQPQHF. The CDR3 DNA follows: TGTGCGGGCCAACGGGCCTCCCCTAGCAATCAGCCCCAGCATTTT.

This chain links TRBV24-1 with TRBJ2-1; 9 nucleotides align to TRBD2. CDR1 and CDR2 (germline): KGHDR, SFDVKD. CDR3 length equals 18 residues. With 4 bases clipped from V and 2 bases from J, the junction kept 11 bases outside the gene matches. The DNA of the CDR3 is TGTGCCACCAGTGACCGGGGGGGCGCGGGGGGGGCCTACAATGAGCAGTTCTTC. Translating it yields CATSDRGGAGGAYNEQFF.

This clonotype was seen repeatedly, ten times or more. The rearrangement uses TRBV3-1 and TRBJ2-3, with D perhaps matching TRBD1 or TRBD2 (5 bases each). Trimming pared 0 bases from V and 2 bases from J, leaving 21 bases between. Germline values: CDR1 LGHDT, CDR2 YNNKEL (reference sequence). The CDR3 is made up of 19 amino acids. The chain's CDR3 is CASSQEPFFGGDNTDTQYF. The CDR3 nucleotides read TGTGCCAGCAGCCAAGAACCATTTTTTGGGGGAGATAACACAGATACGCAGTATTTT.

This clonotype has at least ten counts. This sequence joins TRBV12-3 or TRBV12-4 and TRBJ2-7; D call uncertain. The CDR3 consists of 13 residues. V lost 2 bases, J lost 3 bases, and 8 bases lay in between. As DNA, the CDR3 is TGTGCCAGCAGTTTATCCGGGTTCTACGAGCAGTACTTC. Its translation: CASSLSGFYEQYF.

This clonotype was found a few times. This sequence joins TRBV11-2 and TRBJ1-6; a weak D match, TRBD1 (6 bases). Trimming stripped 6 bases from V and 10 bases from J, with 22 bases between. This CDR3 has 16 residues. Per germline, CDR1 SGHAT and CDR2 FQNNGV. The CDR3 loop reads CASRNDRISLSSPLHF. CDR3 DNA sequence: TGTGCCAGCAGAAATGACAGGATTTCTCTGAGCTCACCCCTCCACTTT.

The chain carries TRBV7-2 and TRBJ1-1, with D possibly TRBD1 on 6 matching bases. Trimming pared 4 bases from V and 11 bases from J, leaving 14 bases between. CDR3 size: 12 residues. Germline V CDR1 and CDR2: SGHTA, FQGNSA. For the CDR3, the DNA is TGTGCCAGCAGCTCGTCGACAGGCCAGGCTTTCTTT. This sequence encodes CASSSSTGQAFF.

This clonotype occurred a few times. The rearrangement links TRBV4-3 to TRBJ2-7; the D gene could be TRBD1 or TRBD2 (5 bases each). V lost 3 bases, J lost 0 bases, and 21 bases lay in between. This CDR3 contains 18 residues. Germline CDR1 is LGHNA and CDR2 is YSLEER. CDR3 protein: CASSQGVGISLSSYEQYF. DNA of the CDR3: TGCGCCAGCAGCCAGGGGGTGGGGATATCTTTAAGCTCCTACGAGCAGTACTTC.

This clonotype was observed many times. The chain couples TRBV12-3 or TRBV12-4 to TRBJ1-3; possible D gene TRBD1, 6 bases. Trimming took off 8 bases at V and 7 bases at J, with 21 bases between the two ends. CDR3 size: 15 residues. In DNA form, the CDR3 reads TGTGCCAGCCTAAGGGCCCAGGGGATAGGTAACACCATATATTTT. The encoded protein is CASLRAQGIGNTIYF.

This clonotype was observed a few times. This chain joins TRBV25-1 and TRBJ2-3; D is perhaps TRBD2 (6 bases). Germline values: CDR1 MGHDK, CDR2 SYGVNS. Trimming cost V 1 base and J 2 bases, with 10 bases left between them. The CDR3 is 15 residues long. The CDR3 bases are TGTGCCAGCAGTGAATGGCGGGGAGCCACAGATACGCAGTATTTT. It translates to CASSEWRGATDTQYF.

The CDR3: CASSPQGVLEQYF. As DNA, the CDR3 is TGTGCCAGCAGTCCCCAGGGGGTTCTCGAGCAGTACTTC. The chain links TRBV28 to TRBJ2-7; TRBD1 aligns across 7 bases. The J segment lost 6 bases and the V segment lost 5 bases, leaving 7 bases of the junction unmatched. From germline, CDR1 is MDHEN and CDR2 SYDVKM. This CDR3 has 13 residues.

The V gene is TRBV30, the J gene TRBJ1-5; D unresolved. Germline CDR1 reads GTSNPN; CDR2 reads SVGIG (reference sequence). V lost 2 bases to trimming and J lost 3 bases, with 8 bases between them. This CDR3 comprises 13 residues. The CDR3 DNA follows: TGTGCCTGGAGTCGAGCGGACAATCAGCCCCAGCATTTT. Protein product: CAWSRADNQPQHF.

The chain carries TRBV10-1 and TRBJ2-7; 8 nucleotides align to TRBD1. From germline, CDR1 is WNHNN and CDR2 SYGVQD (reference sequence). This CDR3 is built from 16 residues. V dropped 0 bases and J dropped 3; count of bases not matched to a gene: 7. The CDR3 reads CASSESRGTGIYEQYF. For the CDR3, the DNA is TGCGCCAGCAGTGAGTCGAGAGGGACAGGTATCTACGAGCAGTACTTC.

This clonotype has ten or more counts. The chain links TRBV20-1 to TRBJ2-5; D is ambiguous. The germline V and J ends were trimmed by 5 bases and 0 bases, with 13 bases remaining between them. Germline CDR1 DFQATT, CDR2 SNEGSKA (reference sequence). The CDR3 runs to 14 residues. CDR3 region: CSARPLADQETQYF. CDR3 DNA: TGCAGTGCTCGCCCCCTTGCGGACCAAGAGACCCAGTACTTC.

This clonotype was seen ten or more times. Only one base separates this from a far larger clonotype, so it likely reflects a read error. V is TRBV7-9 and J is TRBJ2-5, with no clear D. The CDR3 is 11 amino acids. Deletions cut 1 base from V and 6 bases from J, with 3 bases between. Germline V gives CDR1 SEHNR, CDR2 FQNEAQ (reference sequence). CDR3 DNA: TGTGCCAGCAGCTTAGGACAGACCCAGTACTTC. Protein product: CASSLGQTQYF.